These 21 T cell receptor beta chains share one sample of origin, sequenced in a study of blood T cell repertoires in COVID-19. Data came from immunoSEQ multiplex PCR; TCRdb stores just in-frame clones and leaves some out. The sample lists about 150,000 clones; about three quarters were seen once. Sequencing was performed on peripheral blood. Source of these receptors: a man over 45 with acute or convalescent COVID-19.

The rearrangement uses TRBV30 and TRBJ1-3, with TRBD1 matching 8 bases. CDR3 length equals 18 residues. The germline V gene has CDR1 GTSNPN and CDR2 SVGIG (reference sequence). Trimming removed 0 bases from V and 0 bases from J; junction bases left unmatched: 10. Here the CDR3 DNA reads TGTGCCTGGAGTGTGGTCCCGGACAGGGCTTTCTCTGGAAACACCATATATTTT. Translation gives CAWSVVPDRAFSGNTIYF.

The table lists this clone with a count of one. V gene TRBV5-1 combines with J gene TRBJ1-2; TRBD1 aligns across 9 bases. From germline, CDR1 is SGHRS and CDR2 YFSETQ. This CDR3 region has 15 residues. V dropped 1 base and J dropped 0; count of bases not matched to a gene: 1. As DNA, the CDR3 is TGCGCCAGCAGCTTGACAGGGGGCACTAACTATGGCTACACCTTC. Translated, it gives CASSLTGGTNYGYTF.

The J gene is TRBJ2-1, the V gene TRBV7-8, with TRBD2 matching 8 bases. The CDR3 length is 14 residues. The ends lost 0 bases at V and 10 bases at J; junction bases unmatched: 5. Germline V gene data show CDR1 as SGHVS and CDR2 as FQNEAQ. CDR3 residues: CASSLAIAGQEQFF. As DNA, the CDR3 is TGTGCCAGCAGCTTAGCGATAGCGGGGCAGGAGCAGTTCTTC.

This clone has more than one count but fewer than ten. The V gene is TRBV25-1, the J gene TRBJ2-5; perhaps TRBD1 as D (6 bases). CDR3 length equals 14 residues. Germline lookup yields CDR1 MGHDK and CDR2 SYGVNS. V lost 5 bases and J 4 bases, leaving 14 bases between the germline ends. The DNA for the CDR3 is TGTGCCAGCAGTAAGCTTCAGGGGCGAGAGACCCAGTACTTC. It is translated as CASSKLQGRETQYF. Full variable domain (rest looked up from reference TRBV25-1 and TRBJ2-5): EADIYQTPRYLVIGTGKKITLECSQTMGHDKMYWYQQDPGMELHLIHYSYGVNSTEKGDLSSESTVSRIRTEHFPLTLESARPSHTSQYLCASSKLQGRETQYFGPGTRLLVL.

This sequence joins TRBV6-5 and TRBJ1-6; 8 bases line up with TRBD1. The CDR3 runs 14 residues. Germline CDR1 is MNHEY and CDR2 is SVGAGI. The trim removed 5 bases at V and 10 bases at J, leaving 7 bases unmatched. The CDR3 DNA follows: TGTGCCAGCAGTCCGCAGGGGGCGAGGTCACCCCTCCACTTT. The encoded protein is CASSPQGARSPLHF.

V is TRBV5-6 and J is TRBJ1-2; D possibly corresponds to TRBD1 (5 bases). CDR1 is SGHDT, CDR2 YYEEEE, per germline. V lost 5 bases and J 2 bases, leaving 13 bases between the germline ends. The CDR3 consists of 14 residues. The CDR3 DNA follows: TGTGCCAGCAGTCCGGGGGATTTAAACTATGGCTACACCTTC. Residues: CASSPGDLNYGYTF.

The chain uses TRBV6-5 and TRBJ2-7, with D possibly TRBD1 on 5 matching bases. CDR3 length equals 16 residues. Germline lookup yields CDR1 MNHEY and CDR2 SVGAGI. Trimming cost V 1 base and J 2 bases, with 15 bases left between them. The CDR3 DNA reads as TGTGCCAGCAGTTACTACCTCCAGGGAAACCCCTACGAGCAGTACTTC. It specifies CASSYYLQGNPYEQYF.

The rearrangement uses TRBV19 and TRBJ2-2; 7 nucleotides align to TRBD1. V trimming: 4 bases; J trimming: 8 bases; junction bases outside the gene matches: 10. The CDR3 is made up of 15 amino acids. CDR1 and CDR2 from the germline V gene are LNHDA and SQIVND (reference sequence). The CDR3 nucleotides are TGTGCCAGTAGTACCCGGACAGGAACAGGAGGGGAGCTGTTTTTT. Translating gives CASSTRTGTGGELFF.

V is TRBV10-3 and J is TRBJ2-1; possibly TRBD2 for D (6 bases). The V end was cut by 3 bases, the J end by 3 bases, with 9 bases between. Per germline, CDR1 ENHRY and CDR2 SYGVKD. The CDR3 contains 14 residues. The CDR3: CAISDSGYYNEQFF. The CDR3 nucleotides are TGTGCCATCAGTGACAGCGGGTACTACAATGAGCAGTTCTTC.

The V gene is TRBV11-2, the J gene TRBJ2-3, with 8 bases that match TRBD2. Germline CDR1 SGHAT, CDR2 FQNNGV. V shed 5 bases, J shed 6 bases, and the junction held 10 bases outside the gene matches. The CDR3 is 15 residues long. CDR3 in amino acids: CASSPEASGGDTQYF. CDR3 sequence (DNA): TGTGCCAGCAGCCCCGAGGCCAGCGGGGGTGATACGCAGTATTTT. The full variable domain, completed using reference TRBV11-2 and TRBJ2-3, is EAGVAQSPRYKIIEKRQSVAFWCNPISGHATLYWYQQILGQGPKLLIQFQNNGVVDDSQLPKDRFSAERLKGVDSTLKIQPAKLEDSAVYLCASSPEASGGDTQYFGPGTRLTVL.

V is TRBV29-1 and J is TRBJ2-3; 10 bases align to TRBD1. Germline trimming cut 7 bases from V and 4 bases from J; bases unmatched to any gene: 2. CDR1 SQVTM and CDR2 ANQGSEA come from the germline V gene. The CDR3 consists of 12 residues. CDR3 in DNA: TGCAGCGCTGGACAGGGGGCAGATACGCAGTATTTT. Translated: CSAGQGADTQYF.

To note about this clone: It may be a read error: a sequence one base away is much more abundant. This chain links TRBV5-1 with TRBJ2-3; 16 bases fit TRBD2. Germline-derived CDR1 and CDR2 are SGHRS and YFSETQ. The CDR3 sequence is 17 residues long. CDR3 residues: CARSLGLAGGQGDTQYF. DNA of the CDR3: TGCGCCCGCAGCTTGGGACTAGCGGGGGGGCAGGGAGATACGCAGTATTTT.

V usage is TRBV2 and J usage is TRBJ1-3; TRBD1 is a possible D gene (5 bases). CDR3 length: 15 residues. Per the germline V gene, CDR1 is SNHLY and CDR2 is FYNNEI. The V end was cut by 2 bases, the J end by 4 bases, with 12 bases between. CDR3 protein: CASSEFQGSGNTIYF. CDR3 coding DNA: TGTGCCAGCAGTGAATTTCAGGGATCCGGAAACACCATATATTTT.

This clone has a handful of counts. This chain connects TRBV6-5 to TRBJ2-5; 7 positions match TRBD1. The trim removed 5 bases at V and 4 bases at J, leaving 10 bases unmatched. Germline V lookup: CDR1 MNHEY, CDR2 SVGAGI. The CDR3 covers 15 residues. Here the CDR3 reads CASSPITGVGETQYF. The DNA of the CDR3 is TGTGCCAGCAGTCCGATAACAGGGGTCGGAGAGACCCAGTACTTC.

The gene calls are TRBV7-2 and TRBJ1-2, with 9 bases aligning to TRBD1. CDR3 size: 17 residues. Per germline, CDR1 SGHTA and CDR2 FQGNSA. The trim removed 1 base at V and 7 bases at J, leaving 13 bases unmatched. DNA of the CDR3: TGTGCCAGCAGCTTAGTTGGGGGACAGGGAGTATATGGTGGCTACACCTTC. This gives the protein CASSLVGGQGVYGGYTF.

CDR3 DNA: TGTGCCAGCAGCTTAGGGACTAGCGGGGAAGAGACCCAGTACTTC. Protein sequence: CASSLGTSGEETQYF. This chain joins TRBV11-3 and TRBJ2-5; 12 bases line up with TRBD2. This CDR3 comprises 15 residues. CDR1 and CDR2 (germline): SGHNT, YENEEA. V dropped 1 base and J dropped 3; count of bases not matched to a gene: 0.

The chain joins TRBV3-1 (or the pseudogene TRBV3-2) to TRBJ2-3; 11 bases fit TRBD2. With 6 bases clipped from V and 5 bases from J, the junction kept 13 bases outside the gene matches. Germline V gives CDR1 LGHDT, CDR2 YNNKEL (reference sequence). This CDR3 contains 17 residues. Written as DNA, the CDR3 is TGTGCCAGCAGTCTTACCCGGCCGGGACTAGCGGTAGATACGCAGTATTTT. It is translated as CASSLTRPGLAVDTQYF.

The chain is built from TRBV9 and TRBJ2-5; the D gene is possibly TRBD2 (6 bases). Per the germline V gene, CDR1 is SGDLS and CDR2 is YYNGEE. CDR3 length: 14 residues. V shed 2 bases and J shed 7 bases, with 15 bases lying between them. The CDR3 protein is CASSVGLAGGTQYF. The CDR3 DNA sequence: TGTGCCAGCAGCGTTGGACTTGCCGGGGGGACCCAGTACTTC.

The rearrangement links TRBV4-1 to TRBJ1-3; D perhaps matches TRBD1 (5 bases). Germline V CDR1 and CDR2: MGHRA, YSYEKL. Deletions cut 7 bases from V and 4 bases from J, with 17 bases between. The CDR3 loop spans 15 amino acids. The CDR3 coding sequence is TGCGCCAGCAAAGTTGACAGTACGTTAGGAAACACCATATATTTT. Its protein is CASKVDSTLGNTIYF.

This clone was seen just once. The chain is built from TRBV11-2 and TRBJ1-6; 8 nucleotides agree with TRBD1. Germline trimming cut 5 bases from V and 9 bases from J; bases unmatched to any gene: 3. This CDR3 comprises 13 residues. Germline CDR1 and CDR2: SGHAT and FQNNGV. The CDR3 region has the DNA TGTGCCAGCAGCCAGACAGGGGTTTCACCCCTCCACTTT. Translation: CASSQTGVSPLHF.

This clone was counted once. This chain joins TRBV6-1 and TRBJ1-6; D might be TRBD1 (5 bases). CDR3 length: 13 residues. With 3 bases removed from V and 8 bases from J, the gap between germline ends came to 8 bases. Germline CDR1 reads MNHNS; CDR2 reads SASEGT. The CDR3 DNA follows: TGTGCCAGCAGTGAGGCAGGGTATTCACCCCTCCACTTT. Its protein product is CASSEAGYSPLHF.